The 13 T cell receptor beta chains given below trace back to one sample, sequenced in a study of blood T cells in healthy people across ages. Sample-barcoded 5' priming and a J-beta primer mix drove a second PCR of roughly 7 to 11 cycles. TCRdb re-called the 5' RACE reads with MiXCR, one entry per CDR3 protein. The table includes 550,000 to 750,000 distinct CDR3 sequences, under 25% detected once. Sequencing input: blood. These TCRs come from an older man in good health.

Concerning this clonotype: Germline is not matched at one junction end, which may reflect a read error. The chain uses TRBV20-1 and TRBJ2-7; D might be TRBD2 (6 bases). Germline V gene data show CDR1 as DFQATT and CDR2 as SNEGSKA (reference sequence). The CDR3 covers 8 residues. Written as DNA, the CDR3 is TGCAGTGCGGAAGGAGGGGACTTC. It yields the protein CSAEGGDF.

This chain joins TRBV7-2 and TRBJ1-5; 9 bases are a match to TRBD1. V trimming: 0 bases; J trimming: 9 bases; junction bases outside the gene matches: 6. The CDR3 sequence is 15 residues long. Germline CDR1 SGHTA, CDR2 FQGNSA. The CDR3 DNA follows: TGTGCCAGCAGCTTAGCCGGACAGGGGACTGGGCCCCAGCATTTT. This gives the protein CASSLAGQGTGPQHF.

This clonotype showed up just a few times. One end of the junction is discordant with germline, which a read error may explain. The chain is built from TRBV4-1 and TRBJ1-1, with 8 bases fitting TRBD1. The CDR3 totals 18 residues. Germline CDR1 MGHRA, CDR2 YSYEKL. The CDR3 loop reads CAGSQDGTGGSGNTEAFF. The CDR3 nucleotides read TGCGCCGGCAGCCAAGATGGGACAGGCGGTTCTGGGAACACTGAAGCTTTCTTT.

The sample holds a few counts of this clonotype. V usage is TRBV5-1 and J usage is TRBJ1-1, with D perhaps TRBD1 (6 bases). CDR1 SGHRS and CDR2 YFSETQ come from the germline V gene. Deletions cut 0 bases from V and 1 base from J, with 13 bases between. The CDR3 has 16 amino acids. CDR3: CASSLGGLTGNTEAFF. CDR3 in DNA: TGCGCCAGCAGCTTGGGGGGCCTGACAGGGAACACTGAAGCTTTCTTT. Full variable domain (rest looked up from reference TRBV5-1 and TRBJ1-1): KAGVTQTPRYLIKTRGQQVTLSCSPISGHRSVSWYQQTPGQGLQFLFEYFSETQRNKGNFPGRFSGRQFSNSRSEMNVSTLELGDSALYLCASSLGGLTGNTEAFFGQGTRLTVV.

This clonotype appeared once. This rearrangement joins TRBV20-1 to TRBJ1-5, with 7 positions matching TRBD1. V trimming: 2 bases; J trimming: 0 bases; junction bases outside the gene matches: 10. The germline gives CDR1 DFQATT, CDR2 SNEGSKA (reference sequence). This CDR3 spans 17 amino acids. The CDR3 reads CSARSRQGPYSNQPQHF. The DNA of the CDR3 is TGCAGTGCTAGATCCAGACAGGGACCTTATAGCAATCAGCCCCAGCATTTT.

The gene calls are TRBV6-6 and TRBJ2-5, with TRBD2 matching 14 bases. Germline V gives CDR1 MNHNY, CDR2 SVGAGI (reference sequence). With V trimmed by 6 bases and J by 2 bases, 5 bases remained unmatched. The CDR3 has 16 amino acids. CDR3 sequence reads: CASRPGLAGAQETQYF. The CDR3 DNA follows: TGTGCCAGCAGACCGGGACTAGCGGGAGCACAAGAGACCCAGTACTTC.

The rearrangement uses TRBV7-2 and TRBJ2-7; 8 positions agree with TRBD2. CDR3 size: 14 residues. V dropped 5 bases and J dropped 6; count of bases not matched to a gene: 9. Germline V lookup: CDR1 SGHTA, CDR2 FQGNSA. CDR3: CASSPGGSAGEQYF. The CDR3 DNA sequence: TGTGCCAGCAGCCCGGGGGGGTCAGCGGGCGAGCAGTACTTC.

This chain uses TRBV20-1 with TRBJ2-4; no clear D. CDR3 length equals 15 residues. V shed 0 bases and J shed 0 bases, with 9 bases lying between them. Per the germline V gene, CDR1 is DFQATT and CDR2 is SNEGSKA (reference sequence). CDR3 sequence: CSARDSGVAKNIQYF. The CDR3 coding sequence is TGCAGTGCTAGAGATAGTGGGGTAGCCAAAAACATTCAGTACTTC.

This clonotype turned up a few times. This chain links TRBV20-1 with TRBJ2-7, with 9 bases fitting TRBD1. The CDR3 covers 12 residues. The ends lost 6 bases at V and 5 bases at J; junction bases unmatched: 5. Per germline, CDR1 DFQATT and CDR2 SNEGSKA (reference sequence). DNA of the CDR3: TGCAGTGCAAAACAGGGGGCGCACGAGCAGTACTTC. It yields the protein CSAKQGAHEQYF.

This clonotype was picked up a small number of times. The gene calls are TRBV4-3 and TRBJ2-2; 7 positions agree with TRBD1. Germline V CDR1 and CDR2: LGHNA, YSLEER. The CDR3 loop spans 16 amino acids. After removal of 2 bases from V and 4 bases from J, the junction contained 7 bases not matched to a gene. CDR3 in amino acids: CASSQSDRRSTGELFF. In nucleotides, the CDR3 is TGCGCCAGCAGCCAATCGGACAGGCGGAGCACCGGGGAGCTGTTTTTT.

The V gene is TRBV11-1, the J gene TRBJ2-5; TRBD1 matches at 7 bases. The V segment lost 5 bases and the J segment 11 bases; nucleotides outside the gene matches: 11. Germline CDR1 SGHAT, CDR2 FQDESV (reference sequence). The length of the CDR3 is 13 residues. The CDR3 region is CASSPSDRVQQYF. Written as DNA, the CDR3 is TGTGCCAGCAGCCCGAGCGACAGGGTACAGCAGTACTTC.

The chain recombines TRBV7-2 with TRBJ2-7, with 13 bases aligning to TRBD2. CDR3 length: 16 amino acids. V was pared by 2 bases and J by 6 bases, with 7 bases of the junction left unmatched. Looked up from germline, CDR1 is SGHTA and CDR2 is FQGNSA. CDR3 residues: CASSLFLGLAGSEQYF. The CDR3 nucleotides are TGTGCCAGCAGCTTATTCCTGGGACTAGCGGGATCCGAGCAGTACTTC.

This clonotype was found a few times. This sequence joins TRBV5-1 and TRBJ2-5; 9 bases fit TRBD1. V lost 4 bases to trimming and J lost 3 bases; unmatched junction nucleotides: 7. Per the germline V gene, CDR1 is SGHRS and CDR2 is YFSETQ. CDR3 size: 15 residues. The CDR3 sequence: CASSGGTGNEETQYF. CDR3 coding DNA: TGCGCCAGCAGCGGCGGGACAGGGAATGAAGAGACCCAGTACTTC. The full variable domain, its missing parts supplied by reference TRBV5-1 and TRBJ2-5, is KAGVTQTPRYLIKTRGQQVTLSCSPISGHRSVSWYQQTPGQGLQFLFEYFSETQRNKGNFPGRFSGRQFSNSRSEMNVSTLELGDSALYLCASSGGTGNEETQYFGPGTRLLVL.